Each of the 30 T cell receptor beta chains below was sequenced from the same sample in a study of blood T cell repertoires in COVID-19. The repertoire was sequenced with immunoSEQ multiplex PCR; TCRdb's copy has only in-frame clones and lacks some. The profile shows approximately 360,000 clones, roughly 90% of them singletons. Sequencing was performed on PBMCs or T cells enriched from blood (not recorded which). Source of these receptors: a woman aged 25 to 45 with acute COVID-19.

The chain links TRBV6-5 to TRBJ1-1, with D possibly matching TRBD1 (5 bases). The CDR3 spans 14 residues. The germline V gene has CDR1 MNHEY and CDR2 SVGAGI. The V end was cut by 2 bases, the J end by 6 bases, with 13 bases between. The CDR3 region is CASSYSQGFPEAFF. Written as DNA, the CDR3 is TGTGCCAGCAGTTACAGTCAGGGATTCCCTGAAGCTTTCTTT.

V usage is TRBV19 and J usage is TRBJ2-4, with a weak D call TRBD2 (7 bases). Germline lookup yields CDR1 LNHDA and CDR2 SQIVND (reference sequence). The V end was cut by 4 bases, the J end by 3 bases, with 19 bases between. This CDR3 spans 17 amino acids. The CDR3, as DNA: TGTGCCAGTAGTAAAGGGGGGGCCTCAATGGGCAAAAACATTCAGTACTTC. Translating gives CASSKGGASMGKNIQYF.

The chain combines TRBV19 with TRBJ1-5, with 9 positions matching TRBD1. The CDR3 sequence is 17 residues long. Looked up from germline, CDR1 is LNHDA and CDR2 is SQIVND (reference sequence). V was clipped by 3 bases and J by 1 base; unmatched bases: 7. CDR3 nucleotide sequence: TGTGCCAGTAGTATCTCCGGGACAGGGCCGAGCAATCAGCCCCAGCATTTT. This encodes CASSISGTGPSNQPQHF. Full variable domain (outside the CDR3, taken from reference TRBV19 and TRBJ1-5): DGGITQSPKYLFRKEGQNVTLSCEQNLNHDAMYWYRQDPGQGLRLIYYSQIVNDFQKGDIAEGYSVSREKKESFPLTVTSAQKNPTAFYLCASSISGTGPSNQPQHFGDGTRLSIL.

The rearrangement links TRBV2 to TRBJ1-1; maybe TRBD1 (5 bases). Deletions cut 6 bases from V and 3 bases from J, with 8 bases between. The CDR3 consists of 12 residues. Germline CDR1 is SNHLY and CDR2 is FYNNEI. CDR3: CASRQQDTEAFF. For the CDR3, the DNA is TGTGCCAGCAGACAACAGGACACTGAAGCTTTCTTT.

The rearrangement joins TRBV10-2 to TRBJ1-2; weak D call: TRBD1 (6 bases). V was trimmed by 5 bases and J by 4 bases, leaving 8 bases between them. This CDR3 is 12 amino acids long. Germline V lookup: CDR1 WSHSY, CDR2 SAAADI. CDR3 in DNA: TGCGCCAGCAGTTGGGACATCTATGGCTACACCTTC. It yields the protein CASSWDIYGYTF.

The rearrangement joins TRBV3-1 (or the pseudogene TRBV3-2) to TRBJ1-3; D not certain. V shed 1 base and J shed 0 bases, with 10 bases lying between them. There are 16 residues in the CDR3. The germline V gene encodes CDR1 LGHDT and CDR2 YNNKEL (reference sequence). CDR3 protein: CASSQGASSSGNTIYF. CDR3 nucleotides: TGTGCCAGCAGCCAAGGTGCCTCGAGCTCTGGAAACACCATATATTTT.

The chain combines TRBV24-1 with TRBJ2-3, with 7 bases fitting TRBD2. Per the germline V gene, CDR1 is KGHDR and CDR2 is SFDVKD. Losses at the gene ends were 6 bases for V and 3 bases for J; bases not matched to a gene: 11. This CDR3 is 16 amino acids long. The DNA of the CDR3 is TGTGCCACCAGTTGGTCTAGCGGTCTGGGAACAGATACGCAGTATTTT. Protein: CATSWSSGLGTDTQYF.

V usage is TRBV5-1 and J usage is TRBJ2-7; unclear D gene. The CDR3 has 14 amino acids. Deletions cut 5 bases from V and 1 base from J, with 13 bases between. The germline CDR1 and CDR2 sequences are SGHRS and YFSETQ. CDR3 in DNA: TGCGCCAGCAGAGTAGCCTTAGAATCCTACGAGCAGTACTTC. It yields the protein CASRVALESYEQYF.

V usage is TRBV23-1 and J usage is TRBJ2-6, with D uncertain. TRBV23-1 is an ORF; its function is uncertain. V lost 0 bases to trimming and J lost 4 bases, with 13 bases between them. The CDR3 length is 17 residues. CDR3 sequence (DNA): TGCGCCAGCAGTCAATCTCCGCCTGGGCCCGGGGCCAACGTCCTGACTTTC. Its protein is CASSQSPPGPGANVLTF.

This chain uses TRBV9 with TRBJ1-3; D gene ambiguous. This CDR3 comprises 13 residues. CDR1 is SGDLS, CDR2 YYNGEE, per germline. Trimming stripped 3 bases from V and 4 bases from J, with 8 bases between. Written as DNA, the CDR3 is TGTGCCAGCAGCGCCACCCTAGGAAACACCATATATTTT. It encodes CASSATLGNTIYF. Complete variable domain (other parts from reference TRBV9 and TRBJ1-3): DSGVTQTPKHLITATGQRVTLRCSPRSGDLSVYWYQQSLDQGLQFLIQYYNGEERAKGNILERFSAQQFPDLHSELNLSSLELGDSALYFCASSATLGNTIYFGEGSWLTVV.

The J gene is TRBJ1-6, the V gene TRBV15; D may be TRBD1 (6 bases). The CDR3 spans 18 residues. The germline V gene has CDR1 LNHNV and CDR2 YYDKDF (reference sequence). Trimming removed 5 bases from V and 0 bases from J, with 17 bases in between. In DNA, the CDR3 is TGTGCCACCAGCCGCGGGGAGGGGGGGATCTCCTATAATTCACCCCTCCACTTT. Translating gives CATSRGEGGISYNSPLHF.

This clone was picked up a small number of times. This chain connects TRBV18 to TRBJ2-1; 12 bases align to TRBD2. The germline V gene has CDR1 KGHSH and CDR2 LQKENI. The ends lost 6 bases at V and 8 bases at J; junction bases unmatched: 11. The CDR3 is 16 residues long. The CDR3 sequence: CASSLLLAGGQDEQFF. The DNA of the CDR3 is TGTGCCAGCTCCCTACTCCTAGCGGGGGGGCAGGATGAGCAGTTCTTC.

The chain couples TRBV6-2 or TRBV6-3 to TRBJ1-2; TRBD1 agrees at 8 bases. The J segment lost 6 bases and the V segment lost 2 bases, leaving 8 bases of the junction unmatched. This CDR3 has 15 residues. Germline lookup yields CDR1 MNHEY and CDR2 SVGEGT. CDR3 nucleotides: TGTGCCAGCAGTTACGTTGCAGGGGGCGTCAATGGCTACACCTTC. Protein: CASSYVAGGVNGYTF.

J is TRBJ2-7 and V is TRBV2; 9 nucleotides agree with TRBD1. CDR3 length: 14 amino acids. V trimming: 7 bases; J trimming: 8 bases; junction bases outside the gene matches: 12. Germline V gives CDR1 SNHLY, CDR2 FYNNEI. The CDR3 coding sequence is TGTGCCAGCACCCCCGCCGGGACAGGGTTCAAGCAGTACTTC. Its translation is CASTPAGTGFKQYF. Supplemented by reference TRBV2 and TRBJ2-7, the full variable domain reads EPEVTQTPSHQVTQMGQEVILRCVPISNHLYFYWYRQILGQKVEFLVSFYNNEISEKSEIFDDQFSVERPDGSNFTLKIRSTKLEDSAMYFCASTPAGTGFKQYFGPGTRLTVT.

The chain joins TRBV6-5 to TRBJ1-2, with 11 bases fitting TRBD1. J gave up 6 bases and V 5 bases, and 8 bases lay outside the gene matches. Looked up from germline, CDR1 is MNHEY and CDR2 is SVGAGI. This CDR3 is built from 15 residues. The CDR3 DNA is TGTGCCAGCAGTCCCTGGACAGGGGGCGGAGATGGCTACACCTTC. Translated: CASSPWTGGGDGYTF.

The count of this clone is one. The gene calls are TRBV6-1 and TRBJ2-1; a weak D match, TRBD2 (5 bases). Trimming removed 0 bases from V and 3 bases from J, with 15 bases in between. This CDR3 spans 17 amino acids. Germline lookup yields CDR1 MNHNS and CDR2 SASEGT. The CDR3 DNA reads as TGTGCCAGCAGTGAAGCGCTGGGAGCGGAGATCTACAATGAGCAGTTCTTC. Amino acid sequence: CASSEALGAEIYNEQFF.

The J gene is TRBJ2-7, the V gene TRBV5-1, with TRBD1 as a possible D gene (6 bases). The CDR3 is 14 amino acids. Per the germline V gene, CDR1 is SGHRS and CDR2 is YFSETQ. Deletions cut 7 bases from V and 0 bases from J, with 14 bases between. DNA for the CDR3: TGCGCCAGCCGAGGGGGTATAGGCTCCTACGAGCAGTACTTC. Its translation: CASRGGIGSYEQYF.

CDR3 amino acids: CASSPPYASSYNEQFF. DNA of the CDR3: TGTGCCAGCTCACCCCCATATGCGAGCTCCTACAATGAGCAGTTCTTC. This chain joins TRBV18 and TRBJ2-1; D not resolved. The CDR3 contains 16 residues. Germline assignment: CDR1 KGHSH and CDR2 LQKENI. V gave up 3 bases and J gave up 0 bases, with 12 bases separating them.

The chain employs TRBV30 and TRBJ2-7, with a possible D match to TRBD1 (5 bases). The CDR3 extends over 14 amino acids. Germline-derived CDR1 and CDR2 are GTSNPN and SVGIG (reference sequence). Trimming cost V 4 bases and J 0 bases, with 13 bases left between them. The CDR3 reads CAWTRQGSSYEQYF. In nucleotides, the CDR3 is TGTGCCTGGACCAGGCAGGGCAGCTCCTACGAGCAGTACTTC.

This chain uses TRBV10-3 with TRBJ1-1, with D maybe TRBD1 (5 bases). The CDR3 contains 14 residues. Germline V gives CDR1 ENHRY, CDR2 SYGVKD. With 6 bases removed from V and 0 bases from J, the gap between germline ends came to 11 bases. In DNA form, the CDR3 reads TGTGCCATCAGAGTTGACAGTTTGAACACTGAAGCTTTCTTT. This codes for CAIRVDSLNTEAFF.

The chain is built from TRBV5-4 and TRBJ2-2; unclear D gene. This CDR3 comprises 13 residues. Germline V gene lookup returns CDR1 SGHNT and CDR2 YYREEE (reference sequence). V lost 7 bases to trimming and J lost 3 bases, with 10 bases between them. CDR3 DNA sequence: TGTGCCAGCGGAGTCAGTGACACCGGGGAGCTGTTTTTT. This sequence encodes CASGVSDTGELFF.

Comments on this clone: The sample contains more than one DNA sequence encoding this CDR3. The rearrangement uses TRBV4-3 and TRBJ1-6, with D perhaps matching TRBD1 (6 bases). Per germline, CDR1 LGHNA and CDR2 YSLEER. This CDR3 is 14 amino acids long. Trimming left V 0 bases short and J 6 bases short, with 6 bases between. The DNA of the CDR3 is TGCGCCAGCAGCCAAGACAGGGGTAATTCACCCCTCCACTTT. Its translation is CASSQDRGNSPLHF.

The chain joins TRBV6-5 to TRBJ1-3; D gene unclear. Looked up from germline, CDR1 is MNHEY and CDR2 is SVGAGI. V was cut by 6 bases and J by 0 bases, with 9 bases left in between. The CDR3 runs to 14 residues. In DNA, the CDR3 is TGTGCCAGCAGCCTACAGAGCTCTGGAAACACCATATATTTT. This gives the protein CASSLQSSGNTIYF.

This rearrangement joins TRBV6-5 to TRBJ2-3; tentative D call: TRBD2 (5 bases). The germline CDR1 and CDR2 sequences are MNHEY and SVGAGI. The CDR3 length is 15 residues. The ends were cut back, 2 bases at V and 3 bases at J, with 12 bases in the middle. The CDR3 nucleotides are TGTGCCAGCAGTTACGCGGGCAAAACGACAGATACGCAGTATTTT. Protein sequence: CASSYAGKTTDTQYF.

CDR3 in amino acids: CASSQATGDQETQYF. The CDR3 DNA sequence: TGCGCCAGCAGCCAAGCGACAGGGGACCAAGAGACCCAGTACTTC. The V and J genes are TRBV4-1 and TRBJ2-5; TRBD1 agrees at 8 bases. The germline gives CDR1 MGHRA, CDR2 YSYEKL. This CDR3 is built from 15 residues. J was trimmed by 0 bases and V by 1 base; bases with no gene match: 1.

The J gene is TRBJ1-6, the V gene TRBV6-5; 7 bases agree with TRBD1. J gave up 7 bases and V 6 bases, and 9 bases lay outside the gene matches. Per the germline V gene, CDR1 is MNHEY and CDR2 is SVGAGI. This CDR3 has 15 amino acids. The CDR3: CASSSSTGTNSPLHF. The CDR3 DNA follows: TGTGCCAGCAGCTCGTCGACAGGGACCAATTCACCCCTCCACTTT.

For this clone: Other DNA sequences in this sample translate to the same CDR3. V is TRBV9 and J is TRBJ2-7; 13 bases match TRBD2. V lost 3 bases and J lost 4; bases outside the gene matches: 4. This CDR3 region has 15 residues. Germline CDR1 is SGDLS and CDR2 is YYNGEE. The CDR3 DNA reads as TGTGCCAGCAGCGGCGGGACTAGCGGGGCTTACGAGCAGTACTTC. It encodes CASSGGTSGAYEQYF.

The CDR3 bases are TGTGCCAGCAGTGAACGACAGCCTAACTATGGCTACACCTTC. Its protein product is CASSERQPNYGYTF. The chain uses TRBV2 and TRBJ1-2, with a possible D match to TRBD1 (5 bases). CDR3 length equals 14 residues. CDR1 SNHLY and CDR2 FYNNEI come from the germline V gene. The V and J ends lost 2 bases and 0 bases respectively, with 7 bases between them.

The V call is TRBV6-2 or TRBV6-3, the J call TRBJ1-2; 7 nucleotides align to TRBD1. V was clipped by 5 bases and J by 8 bases; unmatched bases: 14. The CDR3 has 15 amino acids. Per germline, CDR1 MNHEY and CDR2 SVGEGT. The CDR3 spells CASSGLDRVSGGYTF. The DNA for the CDR3 is TGTGCCAGCAGTGGTCTAGACAGGGTGTCAGGAGGCTACACCTTC.

The chain is built from TRBV5-6 and TRBJ2-7, with TRBD1 matching 9 bases. This CDR3 comprises 15 residues. V shed 1 base, J shed 2 bases, and the junction held 4 bases outside the gene matches. Per the germline V gene, CDR1 is SGHDT and CDR2 is YYEEEE. CDR3 coding DNA: TGTGCCAGCAGCTTGCCTGACAGGGGGGCCTACGAGCAGTACTTC. It codes for CASSLPDRGAYEQYF. The full variable domain, its missing parts supplied by reference TRBV5-6 and TRBJ2-7, is DAGVTQSPTHLIKTRGQQVTLRCSPKSGHDTVSWYQQALGQGPQFIFQYYEEEERQRGNFPDRFSGHQFPNYSSELNVNALLLGDSALYLCASSLPDRGAYEQYFGPGTRLTVT.